This paragraph reports one T cell receptor (beta chain). Clones were sequenced by immunoSEQ multiplex PCR, and TCRdb holds only the in-frame ones, with some missing. The sample carries roughly 80,000 clones, about 88% recorded once. These data come from a study of control samples from healthy donors and cancer patients. The trim removed 5 bases at V and 6 bases at J, leaving 6 bases unmatched. CDR3 length: 14 residues. Germline V gene sequence: CDR1 KGHSH, CDR2 LQKENI. This TCR came from a woman between 45 and 60 years old in good health. This chain uses TRBV18 with TRBJ1-2, with 10 bases identical to TRBD1. The sequenced sample was blood. The CDR3 DNA is TGTGCCAGCTCAGGTAGACAGGGGGCAGATGGCTACACCTTC. Its translation: CASSGRQGADGYTF.